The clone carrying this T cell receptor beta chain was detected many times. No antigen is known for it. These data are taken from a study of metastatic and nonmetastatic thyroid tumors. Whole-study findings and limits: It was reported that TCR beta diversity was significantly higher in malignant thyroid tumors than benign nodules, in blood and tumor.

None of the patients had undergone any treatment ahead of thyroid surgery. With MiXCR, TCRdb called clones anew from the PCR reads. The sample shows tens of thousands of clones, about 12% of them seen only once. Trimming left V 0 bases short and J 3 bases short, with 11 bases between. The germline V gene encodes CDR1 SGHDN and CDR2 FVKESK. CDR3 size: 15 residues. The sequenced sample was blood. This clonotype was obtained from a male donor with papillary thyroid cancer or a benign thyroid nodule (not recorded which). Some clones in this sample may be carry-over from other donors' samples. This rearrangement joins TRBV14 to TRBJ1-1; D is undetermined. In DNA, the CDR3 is TGTGCCAGCAGCCAAGACACTCCTCTAGACACTGAAGCTTTCTTT. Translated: CASSQDTPLDTEAFF.